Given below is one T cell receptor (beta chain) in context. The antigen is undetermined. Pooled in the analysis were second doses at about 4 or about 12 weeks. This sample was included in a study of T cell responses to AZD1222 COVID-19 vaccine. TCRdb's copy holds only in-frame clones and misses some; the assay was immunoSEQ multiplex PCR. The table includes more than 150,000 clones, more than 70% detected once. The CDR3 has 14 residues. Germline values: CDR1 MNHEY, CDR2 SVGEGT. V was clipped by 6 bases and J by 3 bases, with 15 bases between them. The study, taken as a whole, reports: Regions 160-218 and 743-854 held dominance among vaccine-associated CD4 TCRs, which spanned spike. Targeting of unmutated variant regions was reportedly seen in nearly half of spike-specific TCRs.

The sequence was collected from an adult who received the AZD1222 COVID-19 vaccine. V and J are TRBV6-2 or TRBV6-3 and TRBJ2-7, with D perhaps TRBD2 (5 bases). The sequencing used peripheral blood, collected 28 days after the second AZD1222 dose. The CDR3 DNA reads TGTGCCAGCAGCGTAAGAGGGTTGGGCTACGAGCAGTACTTC. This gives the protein CASSVRGLGYEQYF.